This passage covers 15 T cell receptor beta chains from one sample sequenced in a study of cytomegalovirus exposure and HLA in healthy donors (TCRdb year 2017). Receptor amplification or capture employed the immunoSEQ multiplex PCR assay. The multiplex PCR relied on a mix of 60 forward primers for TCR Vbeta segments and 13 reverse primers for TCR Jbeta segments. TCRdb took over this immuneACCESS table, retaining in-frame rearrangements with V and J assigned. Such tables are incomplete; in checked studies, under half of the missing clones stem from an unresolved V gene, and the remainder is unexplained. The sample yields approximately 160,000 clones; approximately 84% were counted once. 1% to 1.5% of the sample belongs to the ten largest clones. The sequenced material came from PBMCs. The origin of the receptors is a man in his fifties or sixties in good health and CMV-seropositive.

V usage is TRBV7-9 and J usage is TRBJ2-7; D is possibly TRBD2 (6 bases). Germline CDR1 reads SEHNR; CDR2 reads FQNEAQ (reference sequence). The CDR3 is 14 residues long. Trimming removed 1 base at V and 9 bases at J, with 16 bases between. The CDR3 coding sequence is TGTGCCAGCAGCTTAGGGGTATCCTACGGGGGGCAGTACTTC. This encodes CASSLGVSYGGQYF.

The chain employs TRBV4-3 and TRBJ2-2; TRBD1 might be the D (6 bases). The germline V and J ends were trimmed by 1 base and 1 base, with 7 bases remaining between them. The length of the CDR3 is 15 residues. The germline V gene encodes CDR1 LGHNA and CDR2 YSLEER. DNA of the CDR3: TGCGCCAGCAGCCAAGGGACAGTGAACACCGGGGAGCTGTTTTTT. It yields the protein CASSQGTVNTGELFF.

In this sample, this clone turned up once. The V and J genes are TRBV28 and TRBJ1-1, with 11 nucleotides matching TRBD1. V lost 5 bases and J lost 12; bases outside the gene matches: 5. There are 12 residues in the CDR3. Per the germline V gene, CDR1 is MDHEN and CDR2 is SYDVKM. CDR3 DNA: TGTGCCAGCAGTCCGGGACAGGGGGGGTCTTTCTTT. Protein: CASSPGQGGSFF.

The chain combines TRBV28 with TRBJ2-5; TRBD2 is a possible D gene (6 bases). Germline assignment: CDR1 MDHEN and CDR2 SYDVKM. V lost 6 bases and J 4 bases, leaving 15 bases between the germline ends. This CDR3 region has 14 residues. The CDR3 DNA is TGTGCCAGCAGCCCCGAGGGGACTGCAGAGACCCAGTACTTC. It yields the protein CASSPEGTAETQYF.

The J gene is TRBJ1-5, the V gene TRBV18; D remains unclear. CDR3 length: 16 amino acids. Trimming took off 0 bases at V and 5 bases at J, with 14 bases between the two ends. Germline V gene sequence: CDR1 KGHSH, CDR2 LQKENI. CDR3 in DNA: TGTGCCAGCTCACCACCGGGTTGGGCAGGTTATCAGCCCCAGCATTTT. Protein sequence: CASSPPGWAGYQPQHF.

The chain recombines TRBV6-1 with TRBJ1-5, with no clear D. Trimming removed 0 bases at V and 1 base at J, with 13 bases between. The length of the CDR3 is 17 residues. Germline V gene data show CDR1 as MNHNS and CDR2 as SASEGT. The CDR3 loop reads CASSEALFTGSNQPQHF. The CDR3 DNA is TGTGCCAGCAGTGAAGCTCTTTTTACCGGGAGCAATCAGCCCCAGCATTTT.

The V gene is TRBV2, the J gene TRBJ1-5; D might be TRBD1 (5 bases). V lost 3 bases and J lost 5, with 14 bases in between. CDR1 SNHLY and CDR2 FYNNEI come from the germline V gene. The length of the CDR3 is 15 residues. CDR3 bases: TGTGCCAGCAGTGAGCTCGACAGCGATTATCAGCCCCAGCATTTT. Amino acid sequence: CASSELDSDYQPQHF.

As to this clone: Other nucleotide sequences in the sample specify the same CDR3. The CDR3 spells CASSFKALRQGSGYGYTF. The CDR3 bases are TGTGCCAGCAGCTTCAAAGCCCTACGACAGGGGAGTGGCTATGGCTACACCTTC. The chain carries TRBV7-3 and TRBJ1-2, with 8 bases lining up with TRBD1. Germline-derived CDR1 and CDR2 are SGHTA and FQGTGA. The length of the CDR3 is 18 residues. Trimming at V came to 3 bases and at J to 4 bases, leaving 16 bases not matched to a gene.

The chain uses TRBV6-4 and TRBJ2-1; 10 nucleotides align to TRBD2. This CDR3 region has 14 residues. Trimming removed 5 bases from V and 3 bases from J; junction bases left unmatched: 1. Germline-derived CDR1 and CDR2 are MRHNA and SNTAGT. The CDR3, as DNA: TGTGCCAGCAGTCCTAGCGGGGGCTACAATGAGCAGTTCTTC. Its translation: CASSPSGGYNEQFF.

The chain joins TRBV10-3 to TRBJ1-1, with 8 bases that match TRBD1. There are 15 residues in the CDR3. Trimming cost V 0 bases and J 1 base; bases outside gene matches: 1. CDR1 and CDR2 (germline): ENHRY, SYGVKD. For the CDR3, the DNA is TGTGCCATCAGTGAGTCGGGACAGGCGAACACTGAAGCTTTCTTT. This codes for CAISESGQANTEAFF.

This chain's CDR3 is CASSLYRGGTEAFF. CDR3 nucleotides: TGTGCCAGCAGCCTCTACAGGGGAGGCACTGAAGCTTTCTTT. This chain uses TRBV5-6 with TRBJ1-1, with 7 bases that match TRBD1. Germline V gene sequence: CDR1 SGHDT, CDR2 YYEEEE. V trimming: 4 bases; J trimming: 4 bases; junction bases outside the gene matches: 7. The CDR3 contains 14 residues.

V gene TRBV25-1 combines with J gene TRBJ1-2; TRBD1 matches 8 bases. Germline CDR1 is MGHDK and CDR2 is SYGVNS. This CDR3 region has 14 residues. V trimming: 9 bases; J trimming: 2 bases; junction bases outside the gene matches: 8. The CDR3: CASRDRGDNYGYTF. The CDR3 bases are TGTGCCAGTCGAGACAGGGGAGACAACTATGGCTACACCTTC.

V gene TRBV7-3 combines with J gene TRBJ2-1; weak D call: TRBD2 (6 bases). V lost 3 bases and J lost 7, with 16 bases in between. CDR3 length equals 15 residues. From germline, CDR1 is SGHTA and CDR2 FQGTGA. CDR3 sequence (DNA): TGTGCCAGCAGCTTGTACGGCGGGAAGGGAAATGAGCAGTTCTTC. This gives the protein CASSLYGGKGNEQFF.

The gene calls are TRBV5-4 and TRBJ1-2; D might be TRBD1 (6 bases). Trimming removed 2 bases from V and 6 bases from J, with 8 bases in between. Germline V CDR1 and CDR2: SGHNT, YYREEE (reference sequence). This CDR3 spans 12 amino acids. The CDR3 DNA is TGTGCCAGCAGCTTTTACAGGGATGGCTACACCTTC. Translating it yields CASSFYRDGYTF.

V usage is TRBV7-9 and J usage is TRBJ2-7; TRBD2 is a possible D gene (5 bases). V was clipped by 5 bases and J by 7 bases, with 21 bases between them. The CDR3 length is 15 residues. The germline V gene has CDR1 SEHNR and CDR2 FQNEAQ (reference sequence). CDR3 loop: CASSPPAGRTGEQYF. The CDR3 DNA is TGTGCCAGCAGCCCCCCCGCGGGTCGCACGGGGGAGCAGTACTTC.